A selection of T cell receptor beta chains follows, all from one sample in a study of blood T cell repertoires in COVID-19. The method was immunoSEQ multiplex PCR; TCRdb's version includes in-frame clones alone and lacks a portion of them. The data contain about 200,000 clones, roughly nine tenths of them singletons. The material sequenced was peripheral blood. These receptors came from a woman between 50 and 59 years old with acute or convalescent COVID-19. CDR3s include the opening cysteine and the closing phenylalanine or tryptophan. The order of the fields is V gene, J gene, CDR3 protein.

V gene: TRBV7-8; J gene: TRBJ2-1; CDR3 protein: CASSLRASGSNEQFF
V gene: TRBV5-1; J gene: TRBJ2-3; CDR3 protein: CASSRDGLTGTDTQYF
V gene: TRBV12-5; J gene: TRBJ2-7; CDR3 protein: CASRQGTYEQYF
V gene: TRBV5-1; J gene: TRBJ2-3; CDR3 protein: CASSPGAGADTQYF
V gene: TRBV4-3; J gene: TRBJ2-3; CDR3 protein: CASSRGQGSPTDTQYF
V gene: TRBV10-1; J gene: TRBJ2-7; CDR3 protein: CATDTLRSSYEQYF
V gene: TRBV6-5; J gene: TRBJ1-2; CDR3 protein: CASTGQGTGYTF
V gene: TRBV6-2/TRBV6-3; J gene: TRBJ1-6; CDR3 protein: CASSRDSSYNSPLHF
V gene: TRBV30; J gene: TRBJ1-4; CDR3 protein: CAWSVTGAEKLFF
V gene: TRBV29-1; J gene: TRBJ2-7; CDR3 protein: CSVSGPYEQYF
V gene: TRBV10-2; J gene: TRBJ2-7; CDR3 protein: CASAQAGGIYEQYF
V gene: TRBV10-3; J gene: TRBJ2-1; CDR3 protein: CAISELLSSYNEQFF
V gene: TRBV4-3; J gene: TRBJ2-7; CDR3 protein: CASSQDRVTRTYEQYF
V gene: TRBV6-5; J gene: TRBJ2-3; CDR3 protein: CASSRTGATDTQYF
V gene: TRBV11-3; J gene: TRBJ2-2; CDR3 protein: CASRGAGGHTGELFF
V gene: TRBV12-5; J gene: TRBJ1-1; CDR3 protein: CASGLASGTEAFF
V gene: TRBV7-2; J gene: TRBJ2-4; CDR3 protein: CASSSARLAGVTKNIQYF
V gene: TRBV11-3; J gene: TRBJ2-3; CDR3 protein: CASSLGGTGGGDTQYF
V gene: TRBV5-4; J gene: TRBJ2-3; CDR3 protein: CASKQDRNSDTQYF
V gene: TRBV7-2; J gene: TRBJ1-2; CDR3 protein: CASSLALNGQGVGGYTF
V gene: TRBV7-9; J gene: TRBJ1-3; CDR3 protein: CASSLTGAGNTIYF
V gene: TRBV6-5; J gene: TRBJ2-7; CDR3 protein: CASRSGGLFYEQYF
V gene: TRBV10-2; J gene: TRBJ1-2; CDR3 protein: CASSDRYWAPDGYGYTF
V gene: TRBV7-9; J gene: TRBJ1-1; CDR3 protein: CASSVEARETEAFF
V gene: TRBV5-1; J gene: TRBJ2-3; CDR3 protein: CASSLPPTGGPHTQYF
V gene: TRBV30; J gene: TRBJ1-1; CDR3 protein: CAWRQGFNTEAFF
V gene: TRBV11-3; J gene: TRBJ2-5; CDR3 protein: CASSLDSSSGGETQYF
V gene: TRBV30; J gene: TRBJ1-4; CDR3 protein: CAWVTAGQRNEKLFF
V gene: TRBV28; J gene: TRBJ1-2; CDR3 protein: CASSLVSGGGGYTF
V gene: TRBV7-8; J gene: TRBJ2-5; CDR3 protein: CASSPQRQYGETQYF
V gene: TRBV6-5; J gene: TRBJ1-5; CDR3 protein: CASSPRGSNQPQHF
V gene: TRBV7-6; J gene: TRBJ1-1; CDR3 protein: CASSPRDRGNTEAFF
V gene: TRBV19; J gene: TRBJ2-1; CDR3 protein: CASSTTSGGNNEQFF
V gene: TRBV7-9; J gene: TRBJ2-7; CDR3 protein: CASSFLGAATEQYF
V gene: TRBV4-1; J gene: TRBJ1-1; CDR3 protein: CASSQGGGRLKTEAFF
V gene: TRBV7-6; J gene: TRBJ1-1; CDR3 protein: CASSFGEVGTEAFF
V gene: TRBV4-3; J gene: TRBJ2-4; CDR3 protein: CASSQGHGGTNIQYF
V gene: TRBV30; J gene: TRBJ2-7; CDR3 protein: CAWSALRGGASYEQYF